The source of this TCR beta chain is a study of blood T cell repertoires in COVID-19. In the study overall: Both acute and convalescent COVID-19 samples were obtained from the United States, Italy and Spain. PBMCs, B-cell-depleted T cells, or T cells were the source of the cDNA or gDNA that made up the material.

In the authors' workflow: Amplification with reference gene primers provided the estimates of nucleated cell counts. This table comes from immunoSEQ multiplex PCR, and its TCRdb copy is limited to in-frame clones, with some not included. From that table come the V and J calls and clone size; the DNA was used to work out D and trimming. Of approximately 210,000 clones in the sample, about 86% were seen once. J lost 9 bases, V lost 8 bases, and 4 bases had no gene match. CDR1 and CDR2 (germline): SGHTA, FQGNSA. This CDR3 has 12 amino acids. Individuals drawn from around 24 US areas were roughly 18 to 95 years old.

Sequenced: PBMCs or T cells enriched from blood (not recorded which). V gene TRBV7-2 combines with J gene TRBJ1-6, with 7 bases matching TRBD1. This receptor was obtained from a woman aged 45-59 years with acute COVID-19. This chain's CDR3 is CASGHRGSPLHF. The CDR3 DNA reads TGTGCCAGCGGACACAGGGGTTCACCCCTCCACTTT. Full variable domain (missing parts from reference TRBV7-2 and TRBJ1-6): GAGVSQSPSNKVTEKGKDVELRCDPISGHTALYWYRQSLGQGLEFLIYFQGNSAPDKSGLPSDRFSAERTGGSVSTLTIQRTQQEDSAVYLCASGHRGSPLHFGNGTRLTVT.